This TCR beta chain is from a study of regulatory and conventional T cells in breast cancer. This clonotype has only a few counts. TCRdb processed the PCR reads anew with MiXCR; each CDR3 protein has one entry. Of several hundred distinct CDR3 sequences listed, 32% were seen once; the top ten hold over 10%. The source is a female donor with breast cancer. Sequencing was performed on regulatory T cells from blood.

The CDR3 region has the DNA TGTGCCAGCAGCCCGGGACAGGGCAATTCACCCCTCCACTTT. Its translation: CASSPGQGNSPLHF. The V and J genes are TRBV11-3 and TRBJ1-6, with TRBD1 identical over 9 bases. Looked up from germline, CDR1 is SGHNT and CDR2 is YENEEA. Losses at the gene ends were 5 bases for V and 7 bases for J; bases not matched to a gene: 3. This CDR3 spans 14 amino acids.